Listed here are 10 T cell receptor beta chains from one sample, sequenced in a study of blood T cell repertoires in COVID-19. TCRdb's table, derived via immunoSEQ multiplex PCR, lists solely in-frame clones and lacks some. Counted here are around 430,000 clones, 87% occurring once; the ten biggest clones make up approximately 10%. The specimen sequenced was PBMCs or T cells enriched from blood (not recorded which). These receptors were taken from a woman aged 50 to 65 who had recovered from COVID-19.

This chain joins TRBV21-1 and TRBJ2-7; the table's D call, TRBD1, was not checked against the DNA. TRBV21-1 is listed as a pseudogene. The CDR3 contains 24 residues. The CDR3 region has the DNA TGTGCCAGCAGCATACGGCCGGCAGGGGGCTCTCTAATTGTGGGATACCCCGAGTCCTACGAGCAGTACTTC. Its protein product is CASSIRPAGGSLIVGYPESYEQYF.

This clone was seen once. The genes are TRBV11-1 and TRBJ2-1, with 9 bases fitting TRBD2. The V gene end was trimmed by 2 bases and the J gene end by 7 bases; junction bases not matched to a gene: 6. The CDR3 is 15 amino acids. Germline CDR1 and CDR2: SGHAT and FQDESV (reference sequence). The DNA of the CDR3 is TGTGCCAGCAGCTTAATGACTAGCGGAAAGAATGAGCAGTTCTTC. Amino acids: CASSLMTSGKNEQFF.

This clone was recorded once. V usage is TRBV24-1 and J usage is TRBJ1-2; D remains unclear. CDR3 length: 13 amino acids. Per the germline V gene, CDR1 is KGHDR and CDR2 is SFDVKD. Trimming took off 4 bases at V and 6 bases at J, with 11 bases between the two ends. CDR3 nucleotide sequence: TGTGCCACCAGTGACTTTGCGCTGCATGGCTACACCTTC. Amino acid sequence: CATSDFALHGYTF.

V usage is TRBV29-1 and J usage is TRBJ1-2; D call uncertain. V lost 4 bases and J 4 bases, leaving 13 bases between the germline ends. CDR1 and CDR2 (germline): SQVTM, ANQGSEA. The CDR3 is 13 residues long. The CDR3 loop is CSVVSARGYGYTF. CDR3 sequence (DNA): TGCAGCGTTGTTAGCGCCCGAGGCTATGGCTACACCTTC.

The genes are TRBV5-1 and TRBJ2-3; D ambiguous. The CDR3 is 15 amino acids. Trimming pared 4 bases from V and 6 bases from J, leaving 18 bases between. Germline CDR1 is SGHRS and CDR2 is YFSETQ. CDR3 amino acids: CASSPPPSLTDTQYF. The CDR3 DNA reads TGCGCCAGCAGCCCCCCGCCATCACTCACGGATACGCAGTATTTT. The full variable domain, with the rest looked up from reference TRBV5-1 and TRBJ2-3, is KAGVTQTPRYLIKTRGQQVTLSCSPISGHRSVSWYQQTPGQGLQFLFEYFSETQRNKGNFPGRFSGRQFSNSRSEMNVSTLELGDSALYLCASSPPPSLTDTQYFGPGTRLTVL.

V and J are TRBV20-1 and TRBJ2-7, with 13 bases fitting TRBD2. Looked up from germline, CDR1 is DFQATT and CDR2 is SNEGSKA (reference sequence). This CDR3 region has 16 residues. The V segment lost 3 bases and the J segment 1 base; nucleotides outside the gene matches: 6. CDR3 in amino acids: CSASRGLAGSSYEQYF. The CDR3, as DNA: TGCAGTGCTAGTCGGGGACTAGCGGGGTCATCCTACGAGCAGTACTTC.

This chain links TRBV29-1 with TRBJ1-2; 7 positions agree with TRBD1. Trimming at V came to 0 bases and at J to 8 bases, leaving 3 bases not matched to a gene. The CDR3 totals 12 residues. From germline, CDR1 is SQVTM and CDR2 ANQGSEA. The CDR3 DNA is TGCAGCGTTGAAGAGACAGGGCCCGGCTACACCTTC. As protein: CSVEETGPGYTF.

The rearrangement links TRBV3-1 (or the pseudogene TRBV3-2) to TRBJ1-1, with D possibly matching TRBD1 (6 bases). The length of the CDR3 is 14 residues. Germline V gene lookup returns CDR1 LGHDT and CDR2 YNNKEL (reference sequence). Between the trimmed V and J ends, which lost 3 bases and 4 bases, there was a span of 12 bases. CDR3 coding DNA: TGTGCCAGCAGCCAGACGACAGGAGTCACTGAAGCTTTCTTT. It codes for CASSQTTGVTEAFF.

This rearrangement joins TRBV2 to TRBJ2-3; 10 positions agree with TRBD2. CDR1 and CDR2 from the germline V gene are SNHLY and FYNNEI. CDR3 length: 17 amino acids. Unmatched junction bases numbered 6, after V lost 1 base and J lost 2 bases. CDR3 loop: CASSEGTSGYSTDTQYF. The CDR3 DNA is TGTGCCAGCAGTGAAGGGACTAGCGGATACTCCACAGATACGCAGTATTTT.

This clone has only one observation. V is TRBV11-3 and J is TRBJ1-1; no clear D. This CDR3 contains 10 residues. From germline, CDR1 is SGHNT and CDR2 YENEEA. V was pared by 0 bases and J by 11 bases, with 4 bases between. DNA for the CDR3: TGTGCCAGCAGCTTAGATCTCGCTTTCTTT. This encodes CASSLDLAFF.